This is a list of T cell receptor beta chains from one sample in a study of T cell changes during pregnancy in multiple sclerosis. Sequencing was performed with immunoSEQ multiplex PCR; in TCRdb, only in-frame clones are kept and a portion is missing. The sample has under 45,000 clones; about 94% are singletons. The specimen was CD4+ T cells from peripheral blood mononuclear cells, collected after pregnancy. The receptors originated from a female donor with multiple sclerosis, enrolled in a pregnancy study. CDR3s include the opening cysteine and the closing phenylalanine or tryptophan. The D gene is left open where the match is weak. A clone size is listed for some rows: how often the clone was seen (once, few, many), or a class if it is expanded.

V: TRBV2
J: TRBJ2-5
D: .
size: .
DNA: TGTGCCAGCGCGAGCGAGACCCAGTACTTC
CDR3: CASASETQYF

V: TRBV7-9
J: TRBJ1-1
D: TRBD1
size: .
DNA: TGTGCCAGTTTTCAGGGGGCAAGGGGAACTGAAGCTTTCTTT
CDR3: CASFQGARGTEAFF

V: TRBV19
J: TRBJ2-5
D: .
size: .
DNA: TGTGCCAGTGGGGCAGGGGAGACCCAGTACTTC
CDR3: CASGAGETQYF

V: TRBV7-2
J: TRBJ2-3
D: TRBD2
size: .
DNA: TGTGCCAGCAGCTTAGCTTGGGGCCCTAGCGGGGGAGGCACAGATACGCAGTATTTT
CDR3: CASSLAWGPSGGGTDTQYF

V: TRBV5-6
J: TRBJ1-4
D: .
size: .
DNA: TGTGCCAGCAGCTTTCGGGGAGCTAATGAAAAACTGTTTTTT
CDR3: CASSFRGANEKLFF

V: TRBV6-5
J: TRBJ2-2
D: TRBD1
size: .
DNA: TGTGCCACTTGGGACAGGGGGCCCGGGGAGCTGTTTTTT
CDR3: CATWDRGPGELFF

V: TRBV10-3
J: TRBJ2-3
D: .
size: .
DNA: TGTGCCACTACAAGCGGGCCCCCAGATACGCAGTATTTT
CDR3: CATTSGPPDTQYF

V: TRBV10-3
J: TRBJ2-7
D: TRBD1
size: .
DNA: TGTGCCATCAGTGTACGGGGACAGGGAGCATCGCCAGCACGCGAGCAGTACTTC
CDR3: CAISVRGQGASPAREQYF

V: TRBV11-2
J: TRBJ2-5
D: TRBD2
size: .
DNA: TGTGCCAGCAGCCCGAACTTATTGGGAGGGGAGACCCAGTACTTC
CDR3: CASSPNLLGGETQYF

V: TRBV27
J: TRBJ1-2
D: .
size: .
DNA: TGTGCCAGCAAAACCGTTGGGAGCAGCGGCTACACCTTC
CDR3: CASKTVGSSGYTF

V: TRBV7-6
J: TRBJ2-1
D: .
size: .
DNA: TGTGCCAGCAGCTCCGGACAAGAGCAGTTCTTC
CDR3: CASSSGQEQFF

V: TRBV19
J: TRBJ1-6
D: .
size: once
DNA: TGTGCCAGTATCGCGGACAGCTCCTATAATTCACCCCTCCACTTT
CDR3: CASIADSSYNSPLHF

V: TRBV5-1
J: TRBJ2-5
D: .
size: .
DNA: TGCGCCAGCAGCTGGGGAGAGGAGACCCAGTACTTC
CDR3: CASSWGEETQYF

V: TRBV19
J: TRBJ1-2
D: .
size: .
DNA: TGTGCCAGTAGTAGAGAAGGGACAATTGAGAATGGCTACACCTTC
CDR3: CASSREGTIENGYTF

V: TRBV9
J: TRBJ2-1
D: TRBD2
size: once
DNA: TGTGCCAGCAGCAGAGCGGGGGATAACAACAATGAGCAGTTCTTC
CDR3: CASSRAGDNNNEQFF

V: TRBV13
J: TRBJ2-3
D: TRBD1
size: .
DNA: TGTGCCAGCAGAAAAAATACAGGGGGTCCAGATACGCAGTATTTT
CDR3: CASRKNTGGPDTQYF

V: TRBV6-5
J: TRBJ2-7
D: .
size: .
DNA: TGTGCCAGCAGTTACACGCGGGTGGGGTACGAGCAGTACTTC
CDR3: CASSYTRVGYEQYF

V: TRBV9
J: TRBJ1-5
D: TRBD1
size: .
DNA: TGTGCCAGCAGCTCGAGGGGGCAAGGGCAGCCCCAGCATTTT
CDR3: CASSSRGQGQPQHF

V: TRBV9
J: TRBJ2-7
D: .
size: .
DNA: TGTGCCAGCAGCCCGCAGACGACAGGAACCTACGAGCAGTACTTC
CDR3: CASSPQTTGTYEQYF

V: TRBV5-8
J: TRBJ2-2
D: .
size: .
DNA: TGTGCCAGCAGCTTGGGACTTCGGGGCACCGGGGAGCTGTTTTTT
CDR3: CASSLGLRGTGELFF

V: TRBV7-2
J: TRBJ1-4
D: TRBD1
size: .
DNA: TGTGCCAGCAGCTGGACCTCCGGGACAGGGGATGAAAAACTGTTTTTT
CDR3: CASSWTSGTGDEKLFF

V: TRBV5-8
J: TRBJ1-5
D: .
size: .
DNA: TGTGCCAGCAGCCGACAGAGTAATCAGCCCCAGCATTTT
CDR3: CASSRQSNQPQHF

V: TRBV14
J: TRBJ2-1
D: TRBD2
size: .
DNA: TGTGCCAGCAGCCCGGGACTATCCCACAATGAGCAGTTCTTC
CDR3: CASSPGLSHNEQFF

V: TRBV19
J: TRBJ1-2
D: .
size: .
DNA: TGTGCCAGTAGTATAGATCCTAGAGGCGGCAGCTATGGCTACACCTTC
CDR3: CASSIDPRGGSYGYTF

V: TRBV6-1
J: TRBJ1-6
D: .
size: .
DNA: TGTGCCAGCAGTTCCAAGACTCCACAGGGTTCACCCCTCCACTTT
CDR3: CASSSKTPQGSPLHF

V: TRBV7-2
J: TRBJ1-2
D: .
size: once
DNA: TGTGCCAGCAGCCCAAGGTCCCCTGGGCAGGATGTAGGCTACACCTTC
CDR3: CASSPRSPGQDVGYTF

V: TRBV9
J: TRBJ1-2
D: TRBD1
size: .
DNA: TGTGCCAGCAGCGTAGGACAGGGGGAGTTCTATGGCTACACCTTC
CDR3: CASSVGQGEFYGYTF

V: TRBV4-2
J: TRBJ2-7
D: TRBD1
size: .
DNA: TGTGCCAGCAGCCAAGCCGGGACAGGCTACGAGCAGTACTTC
CDR3: CASSQAGTGYEQYF

V: TRBV5-4
J: TRBJ2-7
D: .
size: few
DNA: TGTGCCAGCAGCCCCCCCGGGCGGGGTTCCTACGAGCAGTACTTC
CDR3: CASSPPGRGSYEQYF

V: TRBV5-4
J: TRBJ2-2
D: .
size: .
DNA: TGTGCCAGCAGCAAACAGGGCAGCATCACCGGGGAGCTGTTTTTT
CDR3: CASSKQGSITGELFF

V: TRBV5-1
J: TRBJ2-2
D: .
size: .
DNA: TGCGCCAGCAGCTTCTTGGGGGGCACCGGGGAGCTGTTTTTT
CDR3: CASSFLGGTGELFF

V: TRBV7-2
J: TRBJ2-3
D: TRBD2
size: few
DNA: TGTGCCAGCAGCCTTCTAGCGGGGGGGAGCACAGATACGCAGTATTTT
CDR3: CASSLLAGGSTDTQYF

V: TRBV9
J: TRBJ1-1
D: TRBD1
size: .
DNA: TGTGCCAGCAGCGTAGCTTTTGGGTCAGGGGGCATGAACACTGAAGCTTTCTTT
CDR3: CASSVAFGSGGMNTEAFF

V: TRBV10-3
J: TRBJ2-3
D: TRBD2
size: .
DNA: TGTGCCACATCAATACTAGCGGGGGCCAACACAGATACGCAGTATTTT
CDR3: CATSILAGANTDTQYF

V: TRBV18
J: TRBJ1-5
D: .
size: once
DNA: TGTGCCAGCTCCCCAATGGGGCTGAACAATCAGCCCCAGCATTTT
CDR3: CASSPMGLNNQPQHF

V: TRBV11-2
J: TRBJ2-5
D: TRBD2
size: .
DNA: TGTGCCAGCAGCCCCCCCCGGGGGGACCCTTACTCGGAGACCCAGTACTTC
CDR3: CASSPPRGDPYSETQYF

V: TRBV5-5
J: TRBJ2-5
D: .
size: .
DNA: TGTGCCAGCAACCGGAGGGGTCAAGAGACCCAGTACTTC
CDR3: CASNRRGQETQYF

V: TRBV20-1
J: TRBJ2-3
D: .
size: .
DNA: TGCAGTGCTGCGACAGATACGCAGTATTTT
CDR3: CSAATDTQYF

V: TRBV18
J: TRBJ2-2
D: TRBD1
size: .
DNA: TGTGCCAGCTCACCGACAGGGGGTCCCGGGGAGCTGTTTTTT
CDR3: CASSPTGGPGELFF

V: TRBV5-5
J: TRBJ1-5
D: .
size: .
DNA: TGTGCCAGCAGCTTGGCGGGGGATAGCAATCAGCCCCAGCATTTT
CDR3: CASSLAGDSNQPQHF